The sequence of this T cell receptor beta chain was determined in a study of PD-L1 blockade in urothelial cancer. The time point is: pretreatment peripheral blood. The assay was immunoSEQ multiplex PCR, and TCRdb's table has in-frame clones only and misses some. This table holds about 50,000 clones, around 80% found once. The sample consisted of PBMCs, taken around atezolizumab (anti-PD-L1) treatment. The source is a man between 65 and 80 years old with urothelial cancer.

CDR3 residues: CASSRDRVFGNTIYF. CDR3 sequence (DNA): TGTGCCAGCAGCCGGGACAGGGTCTTCGGAAACACCATATATTTT. The chain combines TRBV5-6 with TRBJ1-3, with 9 bases matching TRBD1. From germline, CDR1 is SGHDT and CDR2 YYEEEE. Trimming took 4 bases from V and 4 from J; bases not matched to a gene: 6. The CDR3 spans 15 residues.